This TCR beta chain was profiled in a study of cytomegalovirus exposure and HLA in healthy donors. General study points: Later analysis identified about 18,000 TCR beta sequences associated with HLA alleles, using a false discovery rate threshold of 0.05.

V lost 5 bases and J 4 bases, leaving 13 bases between the germline ends. The CDR3 length is 13 residues. Germline V gene sequence: CDR1 SGHNT, CDR2 YYREEE (reference sequence). A remark on this clone: Antigen: not known.

The PCR made use of 60 Vbeta and 13 Jbeta primers. Produced via immunoSEQ multiplex PCR; TCRdb's table is partial and in-frame only. The sample holds around 140,000 clones, 75% to 80% seen once. The sequence derives from a male donor in good health and CMV-seronegative. The chain carries TRBV5-4 and TRBJ2-7; a weak D match, TRBD1 (6 bases). Sequencing was carried out using PBMCs. The DNA of the CDR3 is TGTGCCAGCAGGCCACAACAGGGATACGAGCAGTACTTC. It yields the protein CASRPQQGYEQYF.